Listed here are 4 T cell receptor beta chains from one sample, sequenced in a study of blood T cell repertoires in COVID-19. Profiled with immunoSEQ multiplex PCR; TCRdb holds only in-frame clones, not every one. The table shows around 160,000 clones, with approximately 90% occurring only once. Sequencing was carried out using peripheral blood. These receptor sequences come from a man aged 18 to 29 with acute or convalescent COVID-19.

The chain is built from TRBV27 and TRBJ1-1; 7 nucleotides match TRBD1. The CDR3 has 14 residues. Germline V gene sequence: CDR1 MNHEY, CDR2 SMNVEV (reference sequence). The V and J ends lost 2 bases and 5 bases, in that order; junction bases with no gene match: 5. This chain's CDR3 is CASSLTGDWTEAFF. Written as DNA, the CDR3 is TGTGCCAGCAGTTTAACAGGGGATTGGACTGAAGCTTTCTTT.

This chain connects TRBV19 to TRBJ2-1, with D perhaps matching TRBD2 (5 bases). The CDR3 sequence is 13 residues long. The ends were cut back, 3 bases at V and 3 bases at J, with 6 bases in the middle. Germline lookup yields CDR1 LNHDA and CDR2 SQIVND (reference sequence). The CDR3 loop is CASSIDYYNEQFF. The CDR3, as DNA: TGTGCCAGTAGTATTGACTACTACAATGAGCAGTTCTTC.

The chain's CDR3 is CASSSRTGGYSNQPQHF. CDR3 nucleotide sequence: TGTGCCAGCAGTTCGCGGACAGGGGGCTATAGCAATCAGCCCCAGCATTTT. The chain has TRBV27 and TRBJ1-5, with 11 nucleotides matching TRBD1. The CDR3 extends over 17 amino acids. In germline, CDR1 is MNHEY, CDR2 SMNVEV (reference sequence). With 4 bases clipped from V and 0 bases from J, the junction kept 5 bases outside the gene matches.

This chain's CDR3 is CASSRDSLETQYF. CDR3 bases: TGTGCCAGCAGCCGGGACTCTCTGGAGACCCAGTACTTC. This rearrangement joins TRBV7-8 to TRBJ2-5, with a tentative D call TRBD2 (6 bases). Per germline, CDR1 SGHVS and CDR2 FQNEAQ. The CDR3 totals 13 residues. V was clipped by 5 bases and J by 5 bases, with 12 bases between them.